A selection of T cell receptor beta chains follows, all from one sample in a study of identifying expanded T cells in peripheral blood. Method: immunoSEQ multiplex PCR; TCRdb's copy keeps in-frame clones and lacks some. The sample holds around 85,000 clones; around 89% are singletons and the top ten take 2.5% to 3%. Sequencing was performed on blood. These receptors all come from a person aged 18-69 years in good health. CDR3s include the opening cysteine and the closing phenylalanine or tryptophan.

CDR3 | length | J | V
CASSLSGVYDTDTQYF | 16 | TRBJ2-3 | TRBV5-1
CASSYRGEGEQFF | 13 | TRBJ2-1 | TRBV6-5
CSAIEPTIYPDTQYF | 15 | TRBJ2-3 | TRBV29-1
CASSPTLTERTQYF | 14 | TRBJ2-3 | TRBV18
CASSSSRGRVTEAFF | 15 | TRBJ1-1 | TRBV28
CASSVWGGTNEKLFF | 15 | TRBJ1-4 | TRBV9
CASSLKGPNEKLFF | 14 | TRBJ1-4 | TRBV7-8
CASSVGDPPDTQYF | 14 | TRBJ2-3 | TRBV9
CASRDDRDVTDTQYF | 15 | TRBJ2-3 | TRBV2
CASSFGGYYEQYF | 13 | TRBJ2-7 | TRBV11-2
CASRPIAGDTGELFF | 15 | TRBJ2-2 | TRBV6-5
CSVEGTGVLNYGYTF | 15 | TRBJ1-2 | TRBV29-1
CASRRPRGQETQYF | 14 | TRBJ2-5 | TRBV2
CASSSYSGGVPDTQYF | 16 | TRBJ2-3 | TRBV19
CASSYSGGRENIQYF | 15 | TRBJ2-4 | TRBV6-5
CSAREETQYF | 10 | TRBJ2-5 | TRBV20-1
CASSGQGMAAKNIQYF | 16 | TRBJ2-4 | TRBV28
CARPAGRRRTSGLSTDTQYF | 20 | TRBJ2-3 | TRBV19
CASREGLAGGSYNEQFF | 17 | TRBJ2-1 | TRBV2
CASSSQGTGELFF | 13 | TRBJ2-2 | TRBV5-1
CASSYPTSGRASPQYF | 16 | TRBJ2-3 | TRBV6-6
CASSHGFPGVLNNEQFF | 17 | TRBJ2-1 | TRBV4-3
CASSVDGGGTEAFF | 14 | TRBJ1-1 | TRBV9
CASSQDRGTSYEQYF | 15 | TRBJ2-7 | TRBV4-3
CASSQGGGSGANVLTF | 16 | TRBJ2-6 | TRBV4-3
CASSLVREGLFF | 12 | TRBJ2-2 | TRBV7-8
CASRGGLAGTDTQYF | 15 | TRBJ2-3 | TRBV6-6
CASSLAPGYEQFF | 13 | TRBJ2-1 | TRBV4-1